These T cell receptor beta chains were read from a single sample in a study of CD8+ T cells in alopecia areata. Here immunoSEQ multiplex PCR was the method, and the copy in TCRdb shows in-frame clones only, minus some. Among around 160,000 clones, around 50% were seen once, and the ten largest hold more than 6.5%. The specimen was CD4+ T cells sorted from blood. All receptors come from a human donor with alopecia areata. Both conserved end residues are part of each CDR3. Each record gives: clone size, V gene, D gene, J gene, CDR3 DNA, CDR3 protein. A D gene is named only where the DNA matches it firmly. Rows give clone size only sometimes, using once, few, many, or a class for an expanded clone.

.	TRBV5-1	.	TRBJ2-2	TGCGCCAGCAGCTTGGCCCTAAACACCGGGGAGCTGTTTTTT	CASSLALNTGELFF
.	TRBV2	.	TRBJ2-1	TGTGCCAGCAGTGAGCGGGCTAGCGCCTACAATGAGCAGTTCTTC	CASSERASAYNEQFF
.	TRBV5-1	TRBD1	TRBJ2-7	TGCGCCAGCAAGGGGGCAGCGGTACCCTACGAGCAGTACTTC	CASKGAAVPYEQYF
.	TRBV29-1	.	TRBJ1-1	TGCAGCGTTACTATGGAACCTCAGGGCACTGAAGCTTTCTTT	CSVTMEPQGTEAFF
.	TRBV5-4	TRBD1	TRBJ2-5	TGTGCCAGCAGCCCGGGACAGCAAGAGACCCAGTACTTC	CASSPGQQETQYF
few	TRBV5-6	.	TRBJ2-5	TGTGCCAGCAGCTTGCGGCAGTGGGGTCGGGGAGAGACCCAGTACTTC	CASSLRQWGRGETQYF
.	TRBV4-1	TRBD1	TRBJ2-7	TGCGCCAGCAGCCTAGATGCAGGGGGCAGGTACGAGCAGTACTTC	CASSLDAGGRYEQYF
.	TRBV19	TRBD2	TRBJ2-7	TGTGCCAGTAGTACATCGCCGGGACTAGCCTACGAGCAGTACTTC	CASSTSPGLAYEQYF
few	TRBV29-1	TRBD1	TRBJ1-2	TGCAGCGTTGTAGGGGGCCCCTTCTATGGCTACACCTTC	CSVVGGPFYGYTF
few	TRBV4-2	TRBD2	TRBJ2-1	TGTGCCAGCAGCCAAGTCGGAAGGGGCGGGAGGGCCTGGAATGAGCAGTTCTTC	CASSQVGRGGRAWNEQFF
.	TRBV4-1	TRBD1	TRBJ1-1	TGCGCCAGCAGCCAAGGCGGGGGTAGGACAGGGTGGCCTGAAGCTTTCTTT	CASSQGGGRTGWPEAFF
few	TRBV29-1	TRBD1	TRBJ2-7	TGCAGCGTTAAGAGATCCGACAGGGAAGAACTACCCCTCGAGCAGTACTTC	CSVKRSDREELPLEQYF
once	TRBV5-1	TRBD1	TRBJ2-5	TGCGCCAGCAGCGAGGGGGCGCGTGAGACCCAGTACTTC	CASSEGARETQYF
few	TRBV29-1	.	TRBJ2-1	TGCAGCGTTGTGTTGGGCTTTGTGGGGGGAAAGCGGGCCTACAATGAGCAGTTCTTC	CSVVLGFVGGKRAYNEQFF
.	TRBV13	.	TRBJ2-5	TGTGCCAGCAGCGGGCGGCTAGCTGGACAAGAGACCCAGTACTTC	CASSGRLAGQETQYF
.	TRBV7-9	TRBD2	TRBJ2-7	TGTGCCAGCAGCTCCCTAGGGGAGGGAACCTACGAGCAGTACTTC	CASSSLGEGTYEQYF
.	TRBV29-1	.	TRBJ2-5	TGCAGCGCCATTTTGGGGCGGGGAGAGACCCAGTACTTC	CSAILGRGETQYF
few	TRBV29-1	.	TRBJ1-2	TGCAGCGTTGGTATCGACAGGAACTATGGCTACACCTTC	CSVGIDRNYGYTF